This T cell receptor (beta chain) was sequenced in a study of T cell repertoires in cytomegalovirus infection. As for the study in general: Both a matching HLA type and CMV infection were indicated by public TCR beta signatures.

Study results and limitations: HLA-C-restricted CMV clonotypes gave the most frequent clonotype in two of eight donors.

Germline CDR1 reads SGHTA; CDR2 reads FQGTGA. The CDR3 sequence is 17 residues long. Trimming cost V 2 bases and J 0 bases, with 11 bases left between them. As to this clonotype: Antigen unknown.

TCRdb itself ran the reads through MiXCR, one entry per CDR3 protein. The sample records about 920,000 distinct CDR3 sequences, around 30% being singletons. The starting material was cultured CD8+ T cells from PBMCs, obtained from culture after CMV antigen stimulation. The source of this sequence is a human donor in good health (CMV status not recorded). Some clones in this sample may be carry-over from other donors' samples. The chain carries TRBV7-3 and TRBJ2-6; D might be TRBD2 (5 bases). The CDR3 is CASSLGGGASGANVLTF. For the CDR3, the DNA is TGTGCCAGCAGCTTAGGAGGAGGAGCCTCTGGGGCCAACGTCCTGACTTTC.